This entry lists 2 T cell receptor beta chains sequenced from one sample in a study of blood T cells in healthy people across ages. Alongside a J-beta primer mix, a sample-barcoded 5' primer served in a second PCR lasting about 7 to 11 cycles. From the 5' RACE reads, TCRdb called clonotypes with MiXCR, one entry per CDR3 protein. The sample has about 640,000 distinct CDR3 sequences, under 65% seen once; the top ten hold about two fifths. Sequenced input: blood. The receptor source for this set is a man between 60 and 75 years old in good health.

Remarks on this clonotype: The germline gene is not matched at one end of the junction; a read error may be the cause. The V gene is TRBV10-3, the J gene TRBJ2-3, with TRBD2 as a possible D gene (6 bases). This CDR3 has 13 residues. Germline V lookup: CDR1 ENHRY, CDR2 SYGVKD. CDR3 region: CAVGEVGPDAQYF. In nucleotides, the CDR3 is TGTGCCGTCGGGGAGGTGGGCCCAGATGCGCAGTATTTT.

This chain connects TRBV7-2 to TRBJ2-7; 7 nucleotides align to TRBD2. Germline lookup yields CDR1 SGHTA and CDR2 FQGNSA. The CDR3 is 14 amino acids. J lost 0 bases, V lost 5 bases, and 4 bases had no gene match. CDR3 amino acids: CASSQLAASYEQYF. The DNA for the CDR3 is TGTGCCAGCAGCCAGCTAGCGGCCTCCTACGAGCAGTACTTC.